Below, one TCR beta chain is given with its context. Its antigen is not identified. The data were produced by immunoSEQ multiplex PCR, yet TCRdb's version contains in-frame clones alone and is incomplete. Among tens of thousands of clones listed, 80% were seen once. This sample was included in a study of T cell responses to AZD1222 COVID-19 vaccine. General observations from the study: Close to half of all spike-specific TCRs reportedly target regions of the variants that are unmutated. Baseline testing showed seropositivity in only six AZD1222 recipients. Clonal diversity was possibly underestimated; the donors were predominantly white British and more often female. Every sample of the repertoires postdated the peak T cell response.

The germline V gene has CDR1 LNHDA and CDR2 SQIVND (reference sequence). V trimming: 5 bases; J trimming: 6 bases; junction bases outside the gene matches: 8. The CDR3 covers 15 residues. The chain is built from TRBV19 and TRBJ2-2; 8 bases line up with TRBD2. Sequencing used peripheral blood, obtained 28 days after the second dose of the MenACWY control vaccine. The clonotype originates from an adult who received the MenACWY meningococcal vaccine as a control. CDR3 region: CASSLATSAAGELFF. The CDR3, as DNA: TGTGCCAGTAGTCTGGCGACTAGCGCCGCCGGGGAGCTGTTTTTT.